Below are 7 T cell receptor beta chains sequenced from a single sample in a study of blood T cell repertoires in COVID-19. The method was immunoSEQ multiplex PCR; TCRdb's version includes in-frame clones alone and lacks a portion of them. The sample shows over 200,000 clones, 75% to 90% of them seen only once. Sequencing input: peripheral blood. These receptor sequences come from a human donor in a cohort sampled during active COVID-19.

This clone was found a few times. In the same sample, other DNA sequences code for this CDR3. This sequence joins TRBV4-3 and TRBJ2-7; 10 nucleotides match TRBD1. The V gene end was trimmed by 4 bases and the J gene end by 5 bases; junction bases not matched to a gene: 5. CDR3 length: 14 amino acids. CDR1 and CDR2 from the germline V gene are LGHNA and YSLEER. The CDR3 sequence is CASSPRQGAHEQYF. CDR3 bases: TGCGCCAGCAGCCCTAGACAGGGGGCCCACGAGCAGTACTTC.

The V gene is TRBV7-2, the J gene TRBJ1-4, with 8 bases lining up with TRBD1. The V segment lost 2 bases and the J segment 5 bases; nucleotides outside the gene matches: 7. The germline V gene has CDR1 SGHTA and CDR2 FQGNSA. The CDR3 loop spans 16 amino acids. CDR3 nucleotides: TGTGCCAGCAGCTTAAGCAGGGGGCGCGGAAATGAAAAACTGTTTTTT. Protein: CASSLSRGRGNEKLFF.

The V call is TRBV28, the J call TRBJ2-1, with TRBD1 matching over 7 bases. This CDR3 has 15 residues. The junction had 15 bases not matched to a gene; V was cut back by 7 bases and J by 9 bases. Germline values: CDR1 MDHEN, CDR2 SYDVKM. For the CDR3, the DNA is TGTGCCAGCACTCTTTGGACAGGAGAGGCTGGTGAGCAGTTCTTC. This translates into CASTLWTGEAGEQFF.

A word on this clone: Other DNA sequences from this sample encode an identical CDR3 as well. V and J are TRBV7-2 and TRBJ1-1, with D perhaps TRBD1 (5 bases). V lost 1 base and J lost 5, with 14 bases in between. The CDR3 consists of 15 residues. Germline assignment: CDR1 SGHTA and CDR2 FQGNSA. Here the CDR3 reads CASSLVGGGYTEAFF. The CDR3 bases are TGTGCCAGCAGCTTAGTCGGGGGTGGCTATACTGAAGCTTTCTTT.

The chain recombines TRBV28 with TRBJ1-2; no reliable D call. CDR1 is MDHEN and CDR2 is SYDVKM in the germline V gene. V was clipped by 1 base and J by 2 bases, with 5 bases between them. The CDR3 covers 13 residues. The CDR3 here is CASSLYKNYGYTF. DNA of the CDR3: TGTGCCAGCAGTTTATATAAAAACTATGGCTACACCTTC.

The J gene is TRBJ2-7, the V gene TRBV27; TRBD1 aligns across 7 bases. Germline V gene sequence: CDR1 MNHEY, CDR2 SMNVEV (reference sequence). Trimming took 5 bases from V and 6 from J; bases not matched to a gene: 13. The CDR3 spans 15 residues. The CDR3 loop is CASSAEIKTGLEQYF. The CDR3 coding sequence is TGTGCCAGCAGTGCCGAAATAAAGACAGGGCTCGAGCAGTACTTC.

J is TRBJ1-6 and V is TRBV5-6, with D unclear. The CDR3 has 17 amino acids. The germline CDR1 and CDR2 sequences are SGHDT and YYEEEE. V gave up 3 bases and J gave up 0 bases, with 13 bases separating them. CDR3 sequence: CASSSGRRSSYNSPLHF. The CDR3 nucleotides read TGTGCCAGCAGCTCCGGACGGAGGAGCTCCTATAATTCACCCCTCCACTTT. The full variable domain, with the rest looked up from reference TRBV5-6 and TRBJ1-6, is DAGVTQSPTHLIKTRGQQVTLRCSPKSGHDTVSWYQQALGQGPQFIFQYYEEEERQRGNFPDRFSGHQFPNYSSELNVNALLLGDSALYLCASSSGRRSSYNSPLHFGNGTRLTVT.